This T cell receptor beta chain was sequenced during a study of blood T cell repertoires in COVID-19. Generated by immunoSEQ multiplex PCR, the TCRdb table keeps only in-frame clones and is missing some. The table includes fewer than 350,000 clones, around 86% detected once. V was pared by 3 bases and J by 9 bases, with 16 bases between. Per germline, CDR1 SGDLS and CDR2 YYNGEE. The CDR3 totals 15 residues. Sequenced material: peripheral blood. The sequence was obtained from an older woman with active or convalescent COVID-19. V gene TRBV9 combines with J gene TRBJ1-6; D unclear. The CDR3 DNA reads as TGTGCCAGCAGCGAACCGGGTCAAGGTGGTTCACCCCTCCACTTT. Translation: CASSEPGQGGSPLHF.